This T cell receptor beta chain was sequenced during a study of CD8+CD57+ T cells in acquired aplastic anemia (dated by TCRdb to 2017 to 2018). With respect to the entire study: Extracted DNA from sorted CD4+ and CD8+ cells averaged approximately 3 ug, ranging from about 0.2 to 30 ug. For healthy donor samples, the average read count was about 9.9 million for CD4+ cells and 11.0 million for CD8+ cells. Study-level results and caveats: No significant difference in CD8+ Simpson's diversity was found between patients and healthy controls (P=0.060). Twenty-nine CD8+ CDR3 sequences were shared between patients and controls but appeared highly expressed in patients and within their immunodominant clones.

Comments on this clonotype: Its antigen has not been determined. No base-level quality is on record; no much larger clone is a single base apart.

TCR repertoires of sorted CD4+ and CD8+ blood T cells from severe aplastic anemia patients and healthy subjects were deep-sequenced in the study. Ficoll-Paque density gradient centrifugation was used to isolate peripheral blood mononuclear cells. Before DNA extraction, CD4+ and CD8+ T cells were sorted by FACS or by magnetic beads. Genomic DNA served as template for TCR beta VDJ combination and CDR3 sequence profiling. An Illumina HiSeq 2000 was the platform used for TCR repertoire sequencing. In the paper's pipeline: Repertoires were assessed using TRBV/TRBJ rearrangement plots, CDR3 size and DJ length profiles, and Simpson's diversity index. The immunodominant clone was defined as the most abundant DNA sequence in deep sequencing data. CDR3 amino acid sequences were checked for sharing between subjects and were compared against published repertoires and the VDJdb database. The public reads were reprocessed in TCRdb via fastp at Q25 and MiXCR, keeping in-frame beta chains. CDR3 protein sequences are deduplicated, and each keeps its most common genes and DNA. TCRdb's processing, not the authors', yielded these V and J calls. The sample table contains fewer than 200,000 distinct CDR3 sequences; only one count was recorded for approximately 60% of them. The ten most abundant clones make up 45% to 50% of the sample.

The TCR was taken from a human donor in good health. The sequenced sample consisted of sorted CD4+, CD8+, or CD8+CD57+ T cells (not recorded which) from PBMCs.

The DNA reads as follows: TGCAGTGCTAGAGTAGGGATGGCAGGGGTCGATCAGCCCCAGCATTTT. The encoded protein is CSARVGMAGVDQPQHF. Recombination joined TRBV20-1 with TRBJ1-5; TRBD1 is a possible D gene, resting on 6 matching bases. The CDR3 holds 16 amino acids from the cysteine to the phenylalanine. Only the CDR3 region is kept as DNA, spanning 48 bases read in frame from base 1. The junction carries 18 bases between V and J, which are trimmed by 1 base and 5 bases respectively. Sequences DFQATT (CDR1) and SNEGSKA (CDR2) are obtained from the germline V gene (reference sequence).